These T cell receptor beta chains were read from a single sample in a study of T cell responses to AZD1222 COVID-19 vaccine. Sequenced by immunoSEQ multiplex PCR; TCRdb stores in-frame clones only, minus some. The repertoire includes about 110,000 clones, roughly 87% of them detected once, and approximately 4% sits in the top ten. Here the sequenced sample was peripheral blood, taken on day 0 of AZD1222 vaccination. These receptors originate from an adult in good health. The CDR3 runs from the conserved cysteine through the conserved F or W. Only some rows state a clone size, as once, few, many or a class for expanded clones.

>-|TRBV29-1
CSVGQGNQPQHF
>once|TRBV24-1
CATSDSQGYEQYF
>-|TRBV6-5
CASRAPEVPGNEQFF
>-|TRBV28
CASSWARNTEAFF
>-|TRBV27
CASRPTSGGETQYF
>once|TRBV4-1
CASSQDGGQGTLREKLFF
>-|TRBV19
CASIRQKNTEAFF
>-|TRBV29-1
CSAGGATNEKLFF
>-|TRBV7-2
CASSSGTGEETQYF
>-|TRBV3-1/TRBV3-2
CASSQAGEGYEQYF
>-|TRBV6-5
CASSSTGRSGNTIYF
>-|TRBV18
CASSPRASGPLYTDTQYF
>-|TRBV5-8
CASSGTGDQPQHF
>-|TRBV9
CASSAPLGIGNTIYF
>-|TRBV11-3
CASSFEDSSNEQFF
>-|TRBV2
CASAGTGGYGYTF
>once|TRBV4-3
CASSQSTGLRYNEQFF
>-|TRBV6-5
CASVGDYTEAFF
>-|TRBV20-1
CSASDAGLGIYEQYF
>-|TRBV19
CASSSSGLSGANVLTF
>-|TRBV18
CASSPFTGVNQPQHF
>-|TRBV24-1
CATREQGSAGELFF
>-|TRBV7-2
CASSLVSRDTEGYTF
>-|TRBV4-1
CASSQEEGTDGYTF
>-|TRBV7-8
CASSQQGTANYGYTF
>-|TRBV4-3
CASSPVAGGPLDEQFF
>-|TRBV19
CASSMTEGTEAFF
>-|TRBV7-2
CASSFQGSSYEQYF
>-|TRBV7-2
CASSFTGTGANSPLHF
>-|TRBV25-1
CASAGTRKGEQYF
>-|TRBV19
CASSFWTSGADEQFF
>-|TRBV19
CASSIVVEGYLDDEQFF
>few|TRBV19
CASSPRDSDYSNQPQHF
>-|TRBV28
CASSPPTGFRMNTEAFF
>once|TRBV13
CASSSSGGASDTQYF
>-|TRBV24-1
CATSDSAEAFF
>-|TRBV5-4
CASSTAGAWETQYF
>-|TRBV4-3
CASSQVRITGELFF
>-|TRBV7-9
CASSLWPPDGAEAFF
>-|TRBV6-5
CASSTSLPTDTQYF
>-|TRBV28
CASREDYEQYF
>-|TRBV7-2
CASSLAQGTDGYTF